This T cell receptor (beta chain) was recorded in a study of blood T cell repertoires in COVID-19. As for the study in general: The United States, Italy and Spain provided the acute and convalescent COVID-19 samples. The cDNA or gDNA used as material had been derived from T cells, B-cell-depleted T cells, or PBMCs.

Recruited during active infection, patients (from Seattle) were subsequently followed longitudinally. This table comes from immunoSEQ multiplex PCR, and its TCRdb copy is limited to in-frame clones, with some not included. The data contain fewer than 250,000 clones, roughly 90% of them singletons. The CDR3 has 14 amino acids. V lost 5 bases, J lost 6 bases, and 7 bases stayed unmatched. CDR1 is SGHAT and CDR2 is FQNNGV in the germline V gene. J is TRBJ2-7 and V is TRBV11-2; 10 positions agree with TRBD2. Sequenced: peripheral blood. The TCR comes from a man aged 60-69 years with COVID-19, enrolled during active disease. CDR3 bases: TGTGCCAGCAGCATAGCGGGGGGCCCCTCCGAGCAGTACTTC. Its protein product is CASSIAGGPSEQYF.